A selection of T cell receptor beta chains follows, all from one sample in a study of identical twins. A single record per CDR3 protein comes from TCRdb applying MiXCR to the 5' RACE reads. This sample has 500,000 or so distinct CDR3 sequences, with about 20% found just once. The sample was also reused in another study, on T cells expressing NK-cell markers.

The sample taken for sequencing was CD4+ T cells sorted from blood. All receptors derive from a woman under 30 in good health. CDR3s include the opening cysteine and the closing phenylalanine or tryptophan.

J | V | CDR3
TRBJ2-4 | TRBV2 | CASLFERRLAKNIQYF
TRBJ2-5 | TRBV7-2 | CASSPGQEATQYF
TRBJ2-7 | TRBV6-2/TRBV6-3 | CASSQTADAQYF
TRBJ2-2 | TRBV20-1 | CSAREGGTGTGELFF
TRBJ2-1 | TRBV20-1 | CSARDPRGQFF
TRBJ2-7 | TRBV30 | CAWSGSTAYWDEQYF
TRBJ2-2 | TRBV9 | CASSAGLAGGPAGELFF
TRBJ2-1 | TRBV12-3/TRBV12-4 | CASSLRGGAYGTNEQFF
TRBJ2-1 | TRBV20-1 | CCARLAGGRSHNEQFF
TRBJ2-7 | TRBV5-1 | CASSFNQRAYEQYF
TRBJ1-1 | TRBV3-1 | CASSQVQNTEAFF
TRBJ1-2 | TRBV5-1 | CASSFSGQKYGYTF
TRBJ2-1 | TRBV20-1 | CSARDRAGQGRNEQFF
TRBJ2-3 | TRBV7-2 | CASSLDPYGAGTDTQYF
TRBJ2-7 | TRBV12-3/TRBV12-4 | CASSPGAGSYEQYF
TRBJ2-7 | TRBV29-1 | CSVEDQGLKQYF
TRBJ1-1 | TRBV4-3 | CASSQAMGDTEAFF
TRBJ2-7 | TRBV9 | CASSVGLAGLQYF
TRBJ1-5 | TRBV20-1 | CSARDPAATNQPQHF
TRBJ1-6 | TRBV9 | CASSAGWGGPLHF
TRBJ2-7 | TRBV29-1 | CSVRGSVPEQYF
TRBJ1-6 | TRBV20-1 | CSARDLRNSYNSPLHF
TRBJ2-1 | TRBV4-1 | CASSSGVNYNEQFF
TRBJ1-1 | TRBV24-1 | CATTEPDRGALGTEAFF
TRBJ2-3 | TRBV5-6 | CASSWGLTDTQYF
TRBJ1-1 | TRBV29-1 | CSVERRGLDTEAFF
TRBJ2-7 | TRBV27 | CASTILGHGGYEQYF
TRBJ2-7 | TRBV10-3 | CAISESGVEQYF
TRBJ2-1 | TRBV10-3 | CAISESASGWYNEQFF
TRBJ2-1 | TRBV7-9 | CASSSTGTKFF
TRBJ1-5 | TRBV23-1 | CASSHIPSSTGNQPQHF
TRBJ2-7 | TRBV12-3/TRBV12-4 | CASRTPGFQPYEQYF
TRBJ2-7 | TRBV12-3/TRBV12-4 | CASSFHYEQYF
TRBJ1-5 | TRBV18 | CASSRQSSNQPQHF
TRBJ2-4 | TRBV20-1 | CSAREGVAKNIQYF
TRBJ2-7 | TRBV20-1 | CSASPLTGIYEQYF
TRBJ1-2 | TRBV7-9 | CASSRDYNYGYTF
TRBJ1-2 | TRBV7-2 | CASSLAPSPRQGYGYTF
TRBJ2-2 | TRBV29-1 | CSVRRGQNTGELFF
TRBJ1-1 | TRBV19 | CASTEWRDVSEAFF
TRBJ2-1 | TRBV3-1 | CASSQAGWGQFF
TRBJ2-6 | TRBV5-1 | CASSFTSALSGANVLTF
TRBJ2-3 | TRBV14 | CASSHRPSGRTDTQYF
TRBJ1-1 | TRBV12-3/TRBV12-4 | CASSFPPMNTEAFF